This record looks at one T cell receptor (beta chain) sequence and its context. What it binds is not known. The CDR3 covers 15 residues. The V gene's germline CDR1 is SQVTM and CDR2 ANQGSEA. The trim removed 1 base at V and 7 bases at J, leaving 10 bases unmatched. This sample was included in a study of tumor and adjacent non-tumor tissue in lung cancer. Study-level information: Histology: eleven to twelve adenocarcinoma, a couple of squamous cell carcinoma, 1 small cell lung cancer. Study findings and constraints: TCR diversity was significantly greater in tumor than normal lung tissue. Normal lung showed higher cumulative top 100 clone frequency than tumor. Higher tumor TCR diversity was associated with shorter survival.

A modified ARM-PCR protocol with three rounds of nested PCR amplified TCRbeta. Via MiXCR, TCRdb re-called the multiplex PCR reads, giving one row per CDR3 protein. Counted here are 100,000 to 150,000 distinct CDR3 sequences, 66% occurring once; the ten biggest clones make up 10% to 15%. RNA was extracted from bulk tissue without any cell sorting. This TCR derives from a man in his thirties or forties with non-small cell lung cancer. The sample taken for sequencing was lung tumor tissue. The J gene is TRBJ2-7, the V gene TRBV29-1; 10 positions match TRBD1. CDR3 DNA: TGCAGCGTTGAAGCACTGACAGGGGGCATGGATGAGCAGTACTTC. The encoded protein is CSVEALTGGMDEQYF.